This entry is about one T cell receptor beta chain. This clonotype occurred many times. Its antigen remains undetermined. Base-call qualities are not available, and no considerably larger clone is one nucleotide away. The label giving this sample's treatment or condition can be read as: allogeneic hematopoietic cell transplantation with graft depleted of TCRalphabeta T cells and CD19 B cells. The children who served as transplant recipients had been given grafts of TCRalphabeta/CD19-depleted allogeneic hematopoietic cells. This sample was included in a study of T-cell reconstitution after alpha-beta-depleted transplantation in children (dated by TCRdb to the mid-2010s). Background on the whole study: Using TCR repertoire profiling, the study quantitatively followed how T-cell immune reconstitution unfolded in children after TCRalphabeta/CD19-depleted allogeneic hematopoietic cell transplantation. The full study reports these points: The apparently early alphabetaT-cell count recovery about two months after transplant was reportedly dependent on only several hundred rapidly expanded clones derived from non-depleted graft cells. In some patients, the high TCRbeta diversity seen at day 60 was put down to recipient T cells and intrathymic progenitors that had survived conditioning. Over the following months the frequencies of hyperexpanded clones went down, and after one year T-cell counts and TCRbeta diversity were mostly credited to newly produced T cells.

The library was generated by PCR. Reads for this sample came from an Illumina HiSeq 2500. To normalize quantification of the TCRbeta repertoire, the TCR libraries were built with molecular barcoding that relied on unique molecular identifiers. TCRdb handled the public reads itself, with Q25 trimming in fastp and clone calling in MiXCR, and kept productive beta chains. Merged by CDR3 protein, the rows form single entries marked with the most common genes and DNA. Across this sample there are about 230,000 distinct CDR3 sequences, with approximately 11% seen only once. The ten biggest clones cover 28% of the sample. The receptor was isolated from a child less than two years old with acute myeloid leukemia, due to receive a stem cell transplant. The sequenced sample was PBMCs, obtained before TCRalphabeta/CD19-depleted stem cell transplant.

The CDR3 protein is CATSRGSRAKNIQYF. The sequenced DNA: TGTGCCACCAGCAGAGGTAGTAGGGCCAAAAACATTCAGTACTTC. This chain joins TRBV15 to TRBJ2-4; there is no confident call for the D gene. The trim is 1 base for V and 1 base for J, with a gap of 8 bases between the germline ends. The germline V gene (reference sequence) sets CDR1 to LNHNV and CDR2 to YYDKDF. Measured from the cysteine to the phenylalanine, the CDR3 is 15 residues long. Only CDR3 DNA is held: 45 bases, read in frame from base 1.